The rows below give T cell receptor beta chains drawn from one sample of a study of T cells after yellow fever vaccination. TCRdb used MiXCR to reprocess the 5' RACE reads, holding one entry per CDR3 protein. The top ten clones hold about 18% of a sample with hundreds of thousands of distinct CDR3 sequences, around 19% of them seen once. Sequences were derived from PBMCs, sampled before the yellow fever booster vaccination. These receptors were taken from a man between 18 and 35 years old who received the YFV17D yellow fever vaccine. Both conserved end residues are part of each CDR3. A D gene is named only where the DNA matches it firmly.

TRBV28	TRBJ1-2	TRBD1	CASSFRTGQGYGYTF
TRBV29-1	TRBJ2-2	TRBD1	CSAHPRVTGGELFF
TRBV20-1	TRBJ2-1	-	CSARASMGLSSYNEQFF
TRBV7-8	TRBJ2-7	TRBD1	CASSPHRTGPYEQYF
TRBV3-1	TRBJ1-1	-	CASSQGALRMAFF
TRBV20-1	TRBJ1-5	TRBD1	CSARTQGRSNQPQHF
TRBV6-6	TRBJ1-1	-	CASSYSVQLMNTEAFF
TRBV28	TRBJ2-3	-	CASSRSTGATDTQYF
TRBV6-6	TRBJ2-1	-	CASIPLGGADEQFF
TRBV10-3	TRBJ1-2	-	CAISERGNYGYTF
TRBV20-1	TRBJ1-4	TRBD1	CSGRPGGAWEKLFF
TRBV4-3	TRBJ2-3	TRBD2	CASSQEVAGGADTQYF
TRBV12-3/TRBV12-4	TRBJ2-2	TRBD1	CASNLRDRPRPGELFF
TRBV10-1	TRBJ2-2	-	CASSEILGSPGELFF
TRBV12-3/TRBV12-4	TRBJ2-7	-	CASSSGLLPYEQYF
TRBV6-5	TRBJ2-1	TRBD2	CASSYRPLAGGEQFF
TRBV29-1	TRBJ2-5	-	CSGAQETQYF
TRBV25-1	TRBJ2-3	-	CASSEFGGDTDTQYF
TRBV7-9	TRBJ1-4	-	CASSEQGIHEKLFF
TRBV4-2	TRBJ2-7	TRBD1	CASSLGTGTYEQYF
TRBV10-3	TRBJ1-1	-	CATGGGLNTEAFF
TRBV9	TRBJ2-3	-	CASSVVGPRSDTQYF
TRBV5-1	TRBJ2-7	TRBD1	CASSLAPGQSYEQYF
TRBV6-2/TRBV6-3	TRBJ1-2	-	CASRSNLNRADGYTF
TRBV27	TRBJ2-2	TRBD1	CASRLTGGTGELFF
TRBV28	TRBJ2-5	-	CASRGVGLDQETQYF
TRBV12-3/TRBV12-4	TRBJ2-7	-	CASSLDPSRQQYF
TRBV20-1	TRBJ1-3	-	CSARRPSGNTIYF
TRBV7-3	TRBJ1-3	TRBD1	CASSFGGTGAGNTIYF
TRBV7-2	TRBJ2-3	-	CASSLEGGFSSTDTQYF
TRBV7-9	TRBJ2-1	-	CASSPRVRGNYNEQFF
TRBV6-2/TRBV6-3	TRBJ1-2	-	CASMLRPMRYGYTF
TRBV3-1	TRBJ2-3	-	CASSQGGMRTDTQYF
TRBV6-6	TRBJ1-1	TRBD1	CASRWTGGRTEAFF
TRBV2	TRBJ1-5	TRBD1	CASGRQGSNQPQHF
TRBV7-3	TRBJ2-2	-	CASRDQIQSTGELFF
TRBV6-5	TRBJ2-7	-	CASSYSASASYEQYF
TRBV5-1	TRBJ1-2	-	CASSLNSNYGYTF
TRBV6-1	TRBJ1-1	-	CASSEEVAGSGEAFF
TRBV2	TRBJ2-5	TRBD1	CASSVTGSQETQYF
TRBV29-1	TRBJ2-5	-	CSVEVQVQETQYF
TRBV12-3/TRBV12-4	TRBJ2-5	-	CASSLMTSAETQYF
TRBV20-1	TRBJ2-3	TRBD1	CSARAPSGDRGTWSTDTQYF
TRBV29-1	TRBJ2-2	TRBD1	CSVEDRGLGPGELFF
TRBV4-3	TRBJ2-5	TRBD1	CASSQDFSLGTGGVETQYF
TRBV12-3/TRBV12-4	TRBJ2-7	TRBD1	CASSLTGQERDF
TRBV2	TRBJ1-2	TRBD1	CASSVGQGGDYGYTF
TRBV19	TRBJ1-6	-	CASSFRGLSSPLHF